Below are 3 T cell receptor beta chains sequenced from a single sample in a study of preoperative IRX-2 immunotherapy in early breast cancer. This table comes from immunoSEQ multiplex PCR, and its TCRdb copy is limited to in-frame clones, with some not included. The sample contains about 43,000 clones, about 95% of which appear only once. The treatment here: preoperative locoregional IRX-2 cytokine immunotherapy. The starting material was tumor tissue, obtained after IRX-2 immunotherapy. These receptor sequences come from a human donor with breast cancer.

CDR3 sequence (DNA): TGTGCCAGCAGTGAAGGGTGGCAGGCCTCCTACGAGCAGTACTTC. Its protein product is CASSEGWQASYEQYF. The chain uses TRBV2 and TRBJ2-7; D call uncertain. There are 15 residues in the CDR3. Trimming removed 1 base from V and 0 bases from J, with 10 bases in between. Germline CDR1 is SNHLY and CDR2 is FYNNEI.

J is TRBJ2-1 and V is TRBV7-9; a weak D match, TRBD1 (6 bases). Germline V gene sequence: CDR1 SEHNR, CDR2 FQNEAQ (reference sequence). This CDR3 comprises 15 residues. V gave up 5 bases and J gave up 4 bases, with 15 bases separating them. CDR3 amino acids: CASSGLQGVYNEQFF. The CDR3 DNA reads TGTGCCAGCAGCGGGTTACAGGGTGTTTACAATGAGCAGTTCTTC.

The chain links TRBV28 to TRBJ1-1; 9 bases map to TRBD1. The V segment lost 2 bases and the J segment 7 bases; nucleotides outside the gene matches: 5. From germline, CDR1 is MDHEN and CDR2 SYDVKM. The CDR3 runs 14 residues. This chain's CDR3 is CASSLGDRVDEAFF. CDR3 sequence (DNA): TGTGCCAGCAGTTTAGGGGACAGGGTTGATGAAGCTTTCTTT. The full variable domain, in which reference TRBV28 and TRBJ1-1 provide the parts outside the CDR3, is DVKVTQSSRYLVKRTGEKVFLECVQDMDHENMFWYRQDPGLGLRLIYFSYDVKMKEKGDIPEGYSVSREKKERFSLILESASTNQTSMYLCASSLGDRVDEAFFGQGTRLTVV.